This entry is about one TCR beta chain. Its target is not known. This CDR3 is 14 amino acids long. Germline V gene data show CDR1 as SGHRS and CDR2 as YFSETQ. With V trimmed by 3 bases and J by 1 base, 3 bases remained unmatched. The data were obtained in a study of shared clonotypes between healthy human individuals. Findings of the study overall: Estimated richness was generally greater in naive than memory subsets.

Clones were read by immunoSEQ multiplex PCR, and TCRdb kept only the in-frame ones, dropping some. The data show roughly 2,500,000 clones, with roughly 93% seen just once and around 0.4% held by the top ten. The V call is TRBV5-1, the J call TRBJ1-2; 7 bases are a match to TRBD1. This TCR came from a man aged 18 to 30 in good health. Some clones in this sample may be carry-over from other donors' samples. Sequenced sample: naive CD4+ T cells from PBMCs. The subset: CD45RA+ positively selected. CDR3 sequence reads: CASSWDSLNYGYTF. CDR3 sequence (DNA): TGCGCCAGCAGCTGGGACAGCCTTAACTATGGCTACACCTTC.